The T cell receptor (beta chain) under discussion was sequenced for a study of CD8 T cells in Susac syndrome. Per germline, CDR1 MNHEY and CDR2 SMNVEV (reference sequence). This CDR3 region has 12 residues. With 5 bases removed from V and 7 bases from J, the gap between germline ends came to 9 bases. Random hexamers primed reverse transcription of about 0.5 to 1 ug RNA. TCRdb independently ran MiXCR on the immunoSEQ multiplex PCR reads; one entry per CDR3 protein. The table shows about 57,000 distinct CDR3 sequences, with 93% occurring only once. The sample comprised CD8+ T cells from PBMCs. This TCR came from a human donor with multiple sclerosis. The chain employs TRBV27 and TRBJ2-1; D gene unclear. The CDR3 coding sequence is TGTGCCAGCAGTCAAATACAAAATGAGCAGTTCTTC. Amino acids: CASSQIQNEQFF.